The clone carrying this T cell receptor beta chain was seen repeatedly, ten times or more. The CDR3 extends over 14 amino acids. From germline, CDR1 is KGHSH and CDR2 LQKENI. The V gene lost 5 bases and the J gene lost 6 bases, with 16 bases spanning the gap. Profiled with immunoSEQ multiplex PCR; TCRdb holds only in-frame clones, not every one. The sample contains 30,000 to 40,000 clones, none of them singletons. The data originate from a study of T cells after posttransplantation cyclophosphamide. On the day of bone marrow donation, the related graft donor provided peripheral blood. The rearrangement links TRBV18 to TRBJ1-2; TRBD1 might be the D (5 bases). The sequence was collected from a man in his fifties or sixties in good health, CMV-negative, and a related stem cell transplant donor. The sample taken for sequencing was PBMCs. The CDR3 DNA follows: TGTGCCAGCTCATCGACAGTTGGATCGGATGGCTACACCTTC. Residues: CASSSTVGSDGYTF.